This paragraph covers one TCR beta chain sequence. The entry originates in a study of CD8 T cells in Susac syndrome. The authors reverse transcribed roughly 0.5 to 1 ug RNA with random hexamers. TCRdb analysed the immunoSEQ multiplex PCR reads with MiXCR anew, one entry per CDR3 protein. Here the sample spans hundreds of thousands of distinct CDR3 sequences, approximately 95% being singletons. J gave up 6 bases and V 3 bases, and 6 bases lay outside the gene matches. The germline gives CDR1 KGHSH, CDR2 LQKENI. This CDR3 region has 16 residues. The sequencing input was CD4+ T cells from PBMCs. The J gene is TRBJ2-1, the V gene TRBV18; 12 bases align to TRBD1. The TCR originated in a human donor with multiple sclerosis. CDR3 loop: CASSPTGTGGLNEQFF. The CDR3 bases are TGTGCCAGCTCACCGACCGGGACAGGGGGCCTCAATGAGCAGTTCTTC. The complete variable domain, with remaining parts taken from reference TRBV18 and TRBJ2-1, reads NAGVMQNPRHLVRRRGQEARLRCSPMKGHSHVYWYRQLPEEGLKFMVYLQKENIIDESGMPKERFSAEFPKEGPSILRIQQVVRGDSAAYFCASSPTGTGGLNEQFFGPGTRLTVL.